A selection of T cell receptor beta chains follows, all from one sample in a study of cytotoxic CD8 clonotypes in ibrutinib-treated CLL. Only in-frame clones appear in the TCRdb table, and some are missing; sequencing was by immunoSEQ multiplex PCR. Of 140,000 to 150,000 clones in the sample, 76% were seen once. Material: PBMCs, obtained after 24 months of ibrutinib treatment. These receptors came from a human donor with chronic lymphocytic leukemia. CDR3s include the opening cysteine and the closing phenylalanine or tryptophan. The D gene is left open where the match is weak. Size is stated for part of the rows, as once, few or many counts, or as a class when the clone is expanded.

TGTGCCAGCAGTGAACTGGGGTTGGAGACCCAGTACTTC,CASSELGLETQYF,-,TRBJ2-5,-,TRBV25-1
TGTGCCAGCAGCTTCAGGGGGGAAGGACCACAGGAGCAGTACTTC,CASSFRGEGPQEQYF,once,TRBJ2-7,-,TRBV5-8
TGTGCCAGCAGTTATTTAAGGCAGCCCCAGCATTTT,CASSYLRQPQHF,few,TRBJ1-5,-,TRBV28
TGTGCCTGGAGTGGCTCCAGCACAGATACGCAGTATTTT,CAWSGSSTDTQYF,few,TRBJ2-3,-,TRBV30
TGTGCCAGCAGCTCGGGACGAGGGCGCTCCTACGAGCAGTACTTC,CASSSGRGRSYEQYF,-,TRBJ2-7,-,TRBV13
TGCAGCGTCCGAGACAGGGTTGGTGAAAAACTGTTTTTT,CSVRDRVGEKLFF,-,TRBJ1-4,TRBD1,TRBV29-1
TGTGCCAGCACCACCATCGGGGGGCGCTACGAGCAGTACTTC,CASTTIGGRYEQYF,-,TRBJ2-7,-,TRBV6-5
TGCGCCAGCAGCTGGGACAGGGTCGGCACCGGGGAGCTGTTTTTT,CASSWDRVGTGELFF,-,TRBJ2-2,TRBD1,TRBV5-1
TGTGCCAGCAGCCCCCGGGCGGGGGGCGTGTTCGGTGAGACCCAGTACTTC,CASSPRAGGVFGETQYF,few,TRBJ2-5,TRBD2,TRBV7-6
TGTGCCAGCACCCCGGGCCTTATCTCTGGAAACACCATATATTTT,CASTPGLISGNTIYF,-,TRBJ1-3,-,TRBV7-9
TGTGCCAGCAGCCCGGGCCACGGGCGTGAAAAACTGTTTTTT,CASSPGHGREKLFF,many,TRBJ1-4,-,TRBV6-1
TGTGCCAGCAGCACCGGGACAGCCATGAACACTGAAGCTTTCTTT,CASSTGTAMNTEAFF,once,TRBJ1-1,TRBD1,TRBV9
TGTGCCAGCAAGCAGAACTCTGGAAACACCATATATTTT,CASKQNSGNTIYF,-,TRBJ1-3,-,TRBV6-5
TGTGCCAGCAGCTTAGAGGGACAGAAACACAATCAGCCCCAGCATTTT,CASSLEGQKHNQPQHF,-,TRBJ1-5,TRBD1,TRBV7-8
TGTGCCAGCAGTTTTACAGGGGGGTATGAAAAACTGTTTTTT,CASSFTGGYEKLFF,once,TRBJ1-4,TRBD1,TRBV27
TGTGCCAGCAGCTTGTTGGAGGGCCCTACCTACGAGCAGTACTTC,CASSLLEGPTYEQYF,-,TRBJ2-7,-,TRBV5-6
TGCAGTGCCAACCGAGAGGAGACCCAGTACTTC,CSANREETQYF,-,TRBJ2-5,-,TRBV20-1
TGTGCCAGCAGCTCCGGTCTTGGCCGGGCGGAGGAGCAGTTCTTC,CASSSGLGRAEEQFF,-,TRBJ2-1,-,TRBV7-2
TGTGCCAGCAGCTTGGGTCCGACAGGCCTCCAAGAGACCCAGTACTTC,CASSLGPTGLQETQYF,-,TRBJ2-5,-,TRBV5-4
TGTGCCAGCAGTGAAGGTTTTGGGGGGCTCGAGCAGTACTTC,CASSEGFGGLEQYF,-,TRBJ2-7,-,TRBV6-1
TGCGCCAGCAGCTTGGTGGCTAGCGCTAGCACAGATACGCAGTATTTT,CASSLVASASTDTQYF,-,TRBJ2-3,-,TRBV5-1
TGTGCCAGCAGGGTTTGGGGATCTTATGGCTACACCTTC,CASRVWGSYGYTF,-,TRBJ1-2,-,TRBV28
TGCGCCAGCAGCCAAGATCTCGGCCGGACTAACTATGGCTACACCTTC,CASSQDLGRTNYGYTF,-,TRBJ1-2,-,TRBV4-1